Listed below are T cell receptor beta chains from one sample, sequenced in a study of shared clonotypes between healthy human individuals. Profiling relied on immunoSEQ multiplex PCR, and the TCRdb table lists in-frame clones only, not all of them. The repertoire holds roughly 2.1 million clones, about 93% seen once, with around 1.7% in the top ten. Sequencing was done on a sample of naive CD8+ T cells from PBMCs. All receptors come from a man between 18 and 29 years old in good health. Some clones in this sample may be carry-over from other donors' samples. The CDR3 runs from the conserved cysteine through the conserved F or W. The order of the fields is clone size, J gene, D gene, V gene, CDR3 length, CDR3 protein, CDR3 DNA. D genes are given only for firm matches. Size values are once, few and many counts, or a class for expanded clones, and some rows have none.

NA,TRBJ1-5,NA,TRBV27,16,CASSLSRQGSNQPQHF,TGTGCCAGCAGTTTATCAAGGCAGGGAAGCAATCAGCCCCAGCATTTT
few,TRBJ2-7,NA,TRBV28,13,CASSLGGPYEQYF,TGTGCCAGCAGTTTGGGGGGTCCCTACGAGCAGTACTTC
NA,TRBJ2-7,NA,TRBV4-2,16,CASSQALLARLGEQYF,TGTGCCAGCAGCCAAGCCCTCCTAGCGCGCCTCGGGGAGCAGTACTTC
NA,TRBJ2-4,TRBD2,TRBV2,14,CASKEGGRGDIQYF,TGTGCCAGCAAAGAGGGCGGGAGGGGGGACATTCAGTACTTC
once,TRBJ2-1,NA,TRBV7-2,11,CASSVTNEQFF,TGTGCCAGCAGCGTTACCAATGAGCAGTTCTTC
NA,TRBJ1-2,NA,TRBV11-2,17,CASSLALAGRLDYGYTF,TGTGCCAGCAGCTTGGCCTTGGCGGGGAGGCTTGACTATGGCTACACCTTC
NA,TRBJ1-5,NA,TRBV19,12,CASTGGSQPQHF,TGTGCCAGTACGGGGGGAAGTCAGCCCCAGCATTTT
NA,TRBJ2-7,TRBD2,TRBV7-3,19,CASSPAPECPSGSRNEQYF,TGTGCCAGCAGCCCCGCCCCCGAGTGCCCTAGCGGGAGTAGGAACGAGCAGTACTTC
once,TRBJ1-4,TRBD1,TRBV9,16,CASSPRDRATNEKLFF,TGTGCCAGCAGCCCTCGAGACAGGGCAACTAATGAAAAACTGTTTTTT
NA,TRBJ1-3,NA,TRBV15,16,CATSVPGASSGNTIYF,TGTGCCACCAGCGTACCGGGGGCTAGCTCTGGAAACACCATATATTTT
NA,TRBJ2-1,NA,TRBV11-2,13,CASSTYWTNEQFF,TGTGCCAGCAGCACCTACTGGACCAATGAGCAGTTCTTC
NA,TRBJ2-7,NA,TRBV19,14,CASSRNRDSYEQYF,TGTGCCAGTAGCCGGAACAGAGACTCCTACGAGCAGTACTTC
NA,TRBJ2-5,NA,TRBV27,15,CASSLGAGYQETQYF,TGTGCCAGCAGCCTTGGGGCGGGGTACCAAGAGACCCAGTACTTC
once,TRBJ2-7,NA,TRBV28,15,CASSLFDGKGCEQYF,TGTGCCAGCAGTTTATTCGACGGGAAGGGATGTGAGCAGTACTTC
NA,TRBJ2-7,NA,TRBV5-1,16,CASSPGDHSLGSEQYF,TGCGCCAGCAGCCCCGGGGATCACTCCCTGGGGAGCGAGCAGTACTTC
NA,TRBJ2-3,NA,TRBV13,19,CASSAHLPIVGVHTDTQYF,TGTGCCAGCAGCGCGCACTTGCCCATTGTTGGTGTCCACACAGATACGCAGTATTTT
NA,TRBJ1-1,TRBD1,TRBV10-3,18,CAISVETGDPRRNTEAFF,TGTGCCATCAGTGTAGAAACAGGGGACCCTAGGAGGAACACTGAAGCTTTCTTT
NA,TRBJ2-7,TRBD2,TRBV29-1,14,CSVISTSGSYEQYF,TGCAGCGTGATCAGTACTAGCGGGAGCTACGAGCAGTACTTC
NA,TRBJ2-7,TRBD1,TRBV10-1,14,CASSPGQKSYEQYF,TGCGCCAGCAGTCCGGGACAGAAGTCCTACGAGCAGTACTTC
NA,TRBJ2-7,TRBD2,TRBV27,15,CASSLAAGGFYEQYF,TGTGCCAGCAGTTTGGCAGCGGGAGGGTTCTACGAGCAGTACTTC
NA,TRBJ2-3,NA,TRBV27,15,CASTWWAGSTDTQYF,TGTGCCAGCACCTGGTGGGCGGGAAGCACAGATACGCAGTATTTT
NA,TRBJ2-7,TRBD1,TRBV5-1,17,CASSLRTGGDRACEQYF,TGCGCCAGCAGCCTACGGACAGGGGGCGACCGGGCTTGCGAGCAGTACTTC
NA,TRBJ2-1,NA,TRBV27,13,CASSSYYWDEQFF,TGTGCCAGCAGTTCATATTATTGGGATGAGCAGTTCTTC
once,TRBJ1-1,NA,TRBV30,15,CAWRKTKTVNTEAFF,TGTGCCTGGAGGAAAACCAAGACAGTGAACACTGAAGCTTTCTTT
NA,TRBJ2-7,TRBD1,TRBV27,14,CASSWSGTEYEQYF,TGTGCCAGCAGTTGGTCCGGGACAGAGTACGAGCAGTACTTC
NA,TRBJ2-3,NA,TRBV27,11,CASSTADTQYF,TGTGCCAGCAGTACGGCAGATACGCAGTATTTT
NA,TRBJ2-1,NA,TRBV13,15,CASSSRQLPYNEQFF,TGTGCCAGCAGCTCCAGACAGCTCCCCTACAATGAGCAGTTCTTC
NA,TRBJ1-5,TRBD1,TRBV18,15,CASSPSGDRGQPQHF,TGTGCCAGCTCACCATCAGGGGACAGGGGACAGCCCCAGCATTTT
NA,TRBJ2-7,NA,TRBV28,15,CASSLSPGVYYEQYF,TGTGCCAGCAGTTTATCTCCGGGAGTCTACTACGAGCAGTACTTC
NA,TRBJ2-1,NA,TRBV27,12,CASSFWAGEQFF,TGTGCCAGCAGTTTTTGGGCAGGGGAGCAGTTCTTC
NA,TRBJ2-7,TRBD1,TRBV6-5,14,CASNPGTGWYEQYF,TGTGCCAGCAACCCCGGGACAGGGTGGTACGAGCAGTACTTC
NA,TRBJ2-7,TRBD2,TRBV5-4,15,CASSPPAGDSYEQYF,TGTGCCAGCAGCCCCCCAGCGGGAGATAGCTACGAGCAGTACTTC
NA,TRBJ2-7,NA,TRBV10-3,19,CAISDPRGGSGDDSYEQYF,TGTGCCATCAGTGACCCTAGAGGTGGTAGCGGAGATGACTCCTACGAGCAGTACTTC
NA,TRBJ2-1,NA,TRBV27,15,CASSFSGVSYNEQFF,TGTGCCAGCAGTTTTTCTGGGGTTTCCTACAATGAGCAGTTCTTC
NA,TRBJ1-2,NA,TRBV27,12,CASSFGDGGYTF,TGTGCCAGCAGTTTCGGGGACGGAGGCTACACCTTC
NA,TRBJ2-7,NA,TRBV30,14,CAWSVGPGTYEQYF,TGTGCCTGGAGTGTAGGACCGGGAACCTACGAGCAGTACTTC
NA,TRBJ1-5,TRBD1,TRBV28,15,CASSGDRDSNQPQHF,TGTGCCAGCTCCGGGGACAGAGATAGCAATCAGCCCCAGCATTTT
NA,TRBJ2-7,NA,TRBV2,13,CASTGGRDYEQYF,TGTGCCAGCACTGGGGGCAGGGACTACGAGCAGTACTTC
NA,TRBJ2-7,TRBD1,TRBV9,14,CASSPTGPSYEQYF,TGTGCCAGCAGCCCGACAGGGCCTTCCTACGAGCAGTACTTC
NA,TRBJ2-7,NA,TRBV6-5,16,CASSSSRGLPPYEQYF,TGTGCCAGCAGTTCTTCTCGGGGCCTGCCCCCCTACGAGCAGTACTTC
NA,TRBJ1-5,TRBD1,TRBV19,14,CASSSRQGVQPQHF,TGTGCCAGTAGTTCCCGACAGGGGGTTCAGCCCCAGCATTTT
NA,TRBJ2-7,NA,TRBV4-1,14,CASSQDQARYEQYF,TGCGCCAGCAGCCAAGACCAAGCTCGGTACGAGCAGTACTTC
NA,TRBJ1-1,NA,TRBV27,14,CASNSRTVGTEAFF,TGTGCCAGCAACTCACGAACGGTCGGCACTGAAGCTTTCTTT
once,TRBJ2-5,TRBD1,TRBV13,14,CASSSGQGRETQYF,TGTGCCAGCAGCTCCGGACAGGGCCGAGAGACCCAGTACTTC
once,TRBJ2-3,NA,TRBV7-2,16,CASLPPIGGITDTQYF,TGTGCCAGCCTCCCTCCCATTGGCGGGATAACAGATACGCAGTATTTT
NA,TRBJ1-1,NA,TRBV7-9,13,CASSFGSNTEAFF,TGTGCCAGCAGCTTCGGCAGTAACACTGAAGCTTTCTTT
NA,TRBJ2-3,TRBD1,TRBV19,15,CASIPGTGNTDTQYF,TGTGCCAGTATTCCAGGGACAGGGAACACAGATACGCAGTATTTT
NA,TRBJ2-1,TRBD1,TRBV7-2,16,CASSPTGTGGPNEQFF,TGTGCCAGCAGCCCCACCGGGACAGGGGGCCCCAATGAGCAGTTCTTC
NA,TRBJ2-7,NA,TRBV2,13,CASIGGPTYEQYF,TGTGCCAGCATCGGCGGGCCTACCTACGAGCAGTACTTC
NA,TRBJ2-7,NA,TRBV23-1,12,CASSQDHYEQYF,TGCGCCAGCAGTCAGGACCACTACGAGCAGTACTTC
NA,TRBJ2-3,NA,TRBV7-9,17,CASSFPLGQTGTDTQYF,TGTGCCAGCAGCTTCCCCCTCGGACAGACGGGCACAGATACGCAGTATTTT
NA,TRBJ1-6,NA,TRBV2,16,CASSEAQPTRNSPLHF,TGTGCCAGCAGTGAAGCGCAACCTACTAGGAATTCACCCCTCCACTTT